This T cell receptor beta chain was sequenced during a study of T cell responses to AZD1222 COVID-19 vaccine. Germline V gene lookup returns CDR1 MNHEY and CDR2 SVGEGT. CDR3 size: 15 residues. Germline trimming cut 6 bases from V and 1 base from J; bases unmatched to any gene: 8. Some clones are missing from TCRdb's copy, which holds only in-frame ones; the method was immunoSEQ multiplex PCR. The sample holds approximately 100,000 clones; 91% are singletons and the top ten take under 5.5%. The chain combines TRBV6-2 or TRBV6-3 with TRBJ1-1; 7 bases map to TRBD1. This receptor was obtained from an adult in good health. The sequencing here drew on peripheral blood, taken on day 0 of AZD1222 vaccination. The CDR3 bases are TGTGCCAGCAGCCGACGCGGACAGGAGAACACTGAAGCTTTCTTT. As protein: CASSRRGQENTEAFF.